The TCR beta chain described here comes from a study of blood T cells in healthy people across ages. Study-wide results and limits: Bulk PBMC profiling left naive and antigen-experienced comparisons inconclusive.

The donors, aged 6 to 90, were healthy Caucasians from Russia. Germline lookup yields CDR1 SGHRS and CDR2 YFSETQ. V was pared by 6 bases and J by 2 bases, with 6 bases of the junction left unmatched. The CDR3 runs 15 residues. There are a few counts of this clonotype. The antigen remains undetermined. Through a sample-barcoded 5' primer and a J-beta primer mix, a second PCR was run for about 7 to 12 cycles. The yield of each sample was at least 3 million CDR3-containing paired-end reads. TCRdb re-called the 5' RACE reads with MiXCR, one entry per CDR3 protein. Of about 1.4 million distinct CDR3 sequences listed, around 59% are singletons.

V gene TRBV5-1 combines with J gene TRBJ2-7, with 12 bases aligning to TRBD2. Sequences were obtained from blood. The clonotype was recovered from a man between 18 and 35 years old in good health. CDR3 bases: TGCGCCAGCACCGAACTAGCGGGAGGAACCTACGAGCAGTACTTC. Encoded protein: CASTELAGGTYEQYF.